The T cell receptor beta chain described here comes from a study of breast tumors, draining lymph nodes, adjacent tissues. General study findings and limits: Luminal-like breast cancer showed significantly greater tumor-nontumor repertoire similarity than basal-like breast cancer did. The lymph node origin of tumor T cells was framed as consistent with a hypothesis, not demonstrated. Findings are consistent with lymph node origin and intratumoral expansion of most tumor T cells. Compared with lymph nodes, tumors were less diverse; compared with nontumor tissue, more.

Breast cancer patients provided tissue from their axillary draining lymph nodes. MiXCR was run by TCRdb on the multiplex PCR reads, yielding one entry per CDR3 protein. The sample has about 180,000 distinct CDR3 sequences; around 35% are singletons. Trimming at V came to 4 bases and at J to 6 bases, leaving 14 bases not matched to a gene. Germline values: CDR1 SGDLS, CDR2 YYNGEE. The CDR3 loop spans 17 amino acids. This clonotype was recorded at least ten times. The antigen remains undetermined. The sequence was collected from a female donor with breast cancer. Some clones in this sample may be carry-over from other donors' samples. This chain connects TRBV9 to TRBJ2-1; TRBD2 matches 9 bases. The sequencing sample was made of axillary lymph node tissue. CDR3 region: CASSHPIDSGGPNEQFF. For the CDR3, the DNA is TGTGCCAGCAGCCACCCGATAGATAGCGGGGGTCCCAATGAGCAGTTCTTC.